Following are 21 T cell receptor beta chains from one sample sequenced in a study of T cell changes during pregnancy in multiple sclerosis. The repertoire was sequenced with immunoSEQ multiplex PCR; TCRdb's copy has only in-frame clones and lacks some. The sample includes 99,000 or so clones, roughly 92% of them seen just once. Sequences were derived from peripheral blood, sampled after pregnancy. All receptors come from a female donor with multiple sclerosis, enrolled in a pregnancy study.

CDR3 region: CASSGQITDTQYF. The CDR3 DNA reads as TGCGCCAGCAGTGGGCAGATCACAGATACGCAGTATTTT. The chain carries TRBV4-1 and TRBJ2-3; D unresolved. The CDR3 runs to 13 residues. The V end lost 6 bases, the J end lost 2 bases, and 9 bases lay between the germline ends. Germline CDR1 is MGHRA and CDR2 is YSYEKL.

CDR3 bases: TGTGCCAGTAGTATACTTCGAACAGGGGGCTATGGGGCCAACGTCCTGACTTTC. Translating gives CASSILRTGGYGANVLTF. This chain links TRBV19 with TRBJ2-6; 9 positions agree with TRBD1. The CDR3 is made up of 18 amino acids. With 2 bases clipped from V and 3 bases from J, the junction kept 8 bases outside the gene matches. CDR1 LNHDA and CDR2 SQIVND come from the germline V gene (reference sequence).

J is TRBJ2-1 and V is TRBV19; D is perhaps TRBD2 (6 bases). The CDR3 totals 14 residues. Per germline, CDR1 LNHDA and CDR2 SQIVND (reference sequence). Trimming left V 2 bases short and J 6 bases short, with 11 bases between. CDR3 bases: TGTGCCAGTAGTATAACGGGGGTTGGCAATGAGCAGTTCTTC. Protein sequence: CASSITGVGNEQFF.

The chain uses TRBV25-1 and TRBJ2-2; D unresolved. V was trimmed by 4 bases and J by 3 bases, leaving 12 bases between them. The germline CDR1 and CDR2 sequences are MGHDK and SYGVNS. This CDR3 contains 15 residues. The CDR3 here is CASSAERIYTGELFF. The CDR3 DNA follows: TGTGCCAGCAGTGCCGAGCGTATCTACACCGGGGAGCTGTTTTTT.

The chain combines TRBV29-1 with TRBJ2-3; TRBD2 is a possible D gene (6 bases). The CDR3 sequence is 12 residues long. Germline CDR1 is SQVTM and CDR2 is ANQGSEA. Trimming left V 2 bases short and J 7 bases short, with 10 bases between. The CDR3 here is CSVEWRGNTQYF. As DNA, the CDR3 is TGCAGCGTTGAATGGAGGGGAAATACGCAGTATTTT.

The gene calls are TRBV6-1 and TRBJ2-7; 8 nucleotides match TRBD1. The CDR3 contains 14 residues. The V and J ends lost 7 bases and 1 base, in that order; junction bases with no gene match: 6. Looked up from germline, CDR1 is MNHNS and CDR2 is SASEGT. The CDR3 spells CASTVTGGSYEQYF. In DNA form, the CDR3 reads TGTGCCAGCACAGTAACAGGGGGATCCTACGAGCAGTACTTC.

The chain joins TRBV5-6 to TRBJ1-1; perhaps TRBD1 as D (5 bases). Trimming removed 4 bases at V and 0 bases at J, with 10 bases between. The CDR3 totals 14 residues. Per germline, CDR1 SGHDT and CDR2 YYEEEE. In nucleotides, the CDR3 is TGTGCCAGCAGCCTCTCCAGGGTGAACACTGAAGCTTTCTTT. It codes for CASSLSRVNTEAFF.

The V call is TRBV9, the J call TRBJ1-4, with 7 bases lining up with TRBD1. Germline V lookup: CDR1 SGDLS, CDR2 YYNGEE. This CDR3 spans 16 amino acids. Germline trimming cut 3 bases from V and 0 bases from J; bases unmatched to any gene: 5. CDR3 DNA: TGTGCCAGCAGCGAGGGACAGTTTGCAACTAATGAAAAACTGTTTTTT. Translated, it gives CASSEGQFATNEKLFF.

This rearrangement joins TRBV11-2 to TRBJ2-5; the match to TRBD1 covers 7 bases. CDR1 SGHAT and CDR2 FQNNGV come from the germline V gene. This CDR3 region has 16 residues. J lost 5 bases, V lost 4 bases, and 13 bases had no gene match. For the CDR3, the DNA is TGTGCCAGCAGCTCAGGGGGAAGCCGGGGTAGGGAGACCCAGTACTTC. Its protein product is CASSSGGSRGRETQYF.

This rearrangement joins TRBV28 to TRBJ2-7; TRBD2 agrees at 11 bases. CDR3 length: 18 residues. The V segment lost 6 bases and the J segment 5 bases; nucleotides outside the gene matches: 18. Germline CDR1 and CDR2: MDHEN and SYDVKM. CDR3 protein: CASSPGTSGGGGFNEQYF. The CDR3 DNA is TGTGCCAGCAGCCCCGGGACTAGCGGAGGAGGGGGGTTCAACGAGCAGTACTTC.

The chain joins TRBV30 to TRBJ2-1; 9 bases are a match to TRBD2. The CDR3 is made up of 14 amino acids. After removal of 4 bases from V and 4 bases from J, the junction contained 5 bases not matched to a gene. Germline V gene lookup returns CDR1 GTSNPN and CDR2 SVGIG (reference sequence). The DNA for the CDR3 is TGTGCCTGGACTGAGACTAGCGGATACAATGAGCAGTTCTTC. Residues: CAWTETSGYNEQFF.

This CDR3 is CASSLAVGRGTEAFF. For the CDR3, the DNA is TGTGCCAGCAGCTTGGCCGTCGGCAGGGGAACTGAAGCTTTCTTT. The V gene is TRBV5-4, the J gene TRBJ1-1; TRBD1 is a possible D gene (6 bases). Germline assignment: CDR1 SGHNT and CDR2 YYREEE (reference sequence). With 0 bases removed from V and 5 bases from J, the gap between germline ends came to 14 bases. The CDR3 contains 15 residues. Drawing the rest from reference TRBV5-4 and TRBJ1-1, the complete variable domain is ETGVTQSPTHLIKTRGQQVTLRCSSQSGHNTVSWYQQALGQGPQFIFQYYREEENGRGNFPPRFSGLQFPNYSSELNVNALELDDSALYLCASSLAVGRGTEAFFGQGTRLTVV.

The chain links TRBV28 to TRBJ1-4; 9 bases agree with TRBD1. Germline V gene lookup returns CDR1 MDHEN and CDR2 SYDVKM. V shed 5 bases, J shed 7 bases, and the junction held 11 bases outside the gene matches. This CDR3 has 16 residues. The CDR3, as DNA: TGTGCCAGCAGTAGCCTGCGGGACAGGGTATCTGAAAAACTGTTTTTT. This gives the protein CASSSLRDRVSEKLFF.

The chain has TRBV9 and TRBJ2-3; 11 positions agree with TRBD1. V gave up 0 bases and J gave up 5 bases; unmatched junction bases: 11. The CDR3 is 18 residues long. Germline CDR1 is SGDLS and CDR2 is YYNGEE. CDR3 region: CASSVGTGGWREIDTQYF. The CDR3 region has the DNA TGTGCCAGCAGCGTAGGGACAGGGGGCTGGCGGGAGATAGATACGCAGTATTTT.

As to this clone: A much larger clone lies a single base off, so this may be a read error. The J gene is TRBJ2-7, the V gene TRBV4-2, with TRBD2 matching over 9 bases. Germline V gives CDR1 LGHNA, CDR2 YNFKEQ. The V gene end was trimmed by 0 bases and the J gene end by 0 bases; junction bases not matched to a gene: 0. The CDR3 is 15 amino acids. The CDR3 reads CASSQDSGSSYEQYF. CDR3 nucleotide sequence: TGTGCCAGCAGCCAAGATAGCGGGAGCTCCTACGAGCAGTACTTC.

V usage is TRBV5-1 and J usage is TRBJ2-1; 10 bases are shared with TRBD2. This CDR3 comprises 17 residues. The V gene's germline CDR1 is SGHRS and CDR2 YFSETQ. V gave up 0 bases and J gave up 4 bases; unmatched junction bases: 7. The CDR3 region has the DNA TGCGCCAGCAGCTTGGCAAGCGGGAGGGCCGTATACAATGAGCAGTTCTTC. It specifies CASSLASGRAVYNEQFF.

CDR3: CASSLLGRTRTDTQYF. The CDR3 coding sequence is TGTGCCAGCAGCTTACTAGGGAGAACTCGCACAGATACGCAGTATTTT. J is TRBJ2-3 and V is TRBV7-9; perhaps TRBD2 as D (5 bases). Looked up from germline, CDR1 is SEHNR and CDR2 is FQNEAQ (reference sequence). The length of the CDR3 is 16 residues. Deletions cut 2 bases from V and 1 base from J, with 13 bases between.

The V gene is TRBV7-8, the J gene TRBJ2-7, with a weak D call TRBD2 (5 bases). Trimming shortened V by 4 bases and J by 0 bases, and 7 bases separated the two germline ends. The germline gives CDR1 SGHVS, CDR2 FQNEAQ. The CDR3 is 13 residues long. The CDR3 DNA is TGTGCCAGCAGCTCCGGGGTCTCCTACGAGCAGTACTTC. Protein sequence: CASSSGVSYEQYF.

The V call is TRBV6-5, the J call TRBJ2-3; D gene ambiguous. This CDR3 contains 14 residues. With 1 base removed from V and 1 base from J, the gap between germline ends came to 6 bases. Looked up from germline, CDR1 is MNHEY and CDR2 is SVGAGI. The CDR3, as DNA: TGTGCCAGCAGTTACTTTCAGGGCACAGATACGCAGTATTTT. Its protein is CASSYFQGTDTQYF.

The chain links TRBV5-8 to TRBJ2-7; tentative D call: TRBD1 (6 bases). The CDR3 consists of 14 residues. The V gene's germline CDR1 is SGHTS and CDR2 YDEGEE. V lost 4 bases and J 5 bases, leaving 16 bases between the germline ends. The CDR3 spells CASSRYREEDEQYF. Written as DNA, the CDR3 is TGTGCCAGCAGCAGATACAGGGAAGAGGACGAGCAGTACTTC.

The V and J genes are TRBV7-2 and TRBJ2-7; 10 nucleotides match TRBD1. Germline lookup yields CDR1 SGHTA and CDR2 FQGNSA. V shed 0 bases, J shed 0 bases, and the junction held 11 bases outside the gene matches. The CDR3 spans 19 residues. CDR3 coding DNA: TGTGCCAGCAGCTTAGCGACAGGGGGCGGGCCTCCGAGCTCCTACGAGCAGTACTTC. It translates to CASSLATGGGPPSSYEQYF.